This is a list of T cell receptor beta chains from one sample in a study of cytomegalovirus exposure and HLA in healthy donors. Clones were read by immunoSEQ multiplex PCR, and TCRdb kept only the in-frame ones, dropping some. The table includes around 170,000 clones, about 80% detected once. Sequenced input: PBMCs. The receptors shown here come from a man aged 35-49 years in good health and CMV-seronegative. CDR3s include the opening cysteine and the closing phenylalanine or tryptophan. Each record gives: D gene, J gene, clone size, V gene, CDR3 DNA, CDR3 protein. The D gene is left open where the match is weak. Rows may omit the clone size; those that give it use once, few, many or a size class.

d_gene: -
j_gene: TRBJ2-7
abundance: -
v_gene: TRBV18
CDR3nt: TGTGCCAGCTCACCCGACTACCCCGAACACTATATCTACGAGCAGTACTTC
CDR3aa: CASSPDYPEHYIYEQYF

d_gene: TRBD1
j_gene: TRBJ2-1
abundance: -
v_gene: TRBV6-6
CDR3nt: TGTGCCAGCAGATCCGGGACAGGGTACAATGAGCAGTTCTTC
CDR3aa: CASRSGTGYNEQFF

d_gene: TRBD1
j_gene: TRBJ2-5
abundance: -
v_gene: TRBV6-5
CDR3nt: TGTGCCAGCAGTTCCGACAGGGAACCGACCCAGTACTTC
CDR3aa: CASSSDREPTQYF

d_gene: -
j_gene: TRBJ1-1
abundance: -
v_gene: TRBV19
CDR3nt: TGTGCCAGCCTCGGACAGACTAACACTGAAGCTTTCTTT
CDR3aa: CASLGQTNTEAFF

d_gene: -
j_gene: TRBJ2-1
abundance: once
v_gene: TRBV2
CDR3nt: TGTGCCAGCAGCCTATACAATGAGCAGTTCTTC
CDR3aa: CASSLYNEQFF

d_gene: TRBD2
j_gene: TRBJ2-3
abundance: once
v_gene: TRBV11-2
CDR3nt: TGTGCCAGCAGCTTAGTAGCAGCGGGAGGGCGAGATACGCAGTATTTT
CDR3aa: CASSLVAAGGRDTQYF

d_gene: -
j_gene: TRBJ1-6
abundance: few
v_gene: TRBV27
CDR3nt: TGTGCCAGCAGTTTCGGTAGCCGCTCCTATAATTCACCCCTCCACTTT
CDR3aa: CASSFGSRSYNSPLHF

d_gene: -
j_gene: TRBJ1-5
abundance: -
v_gene: TRBV5-1
CDR3nt: TGCGCCAGCAGCTTTGAGGGCTTGAGCAATCAGCCCCAGCATTTT
CDR3aa: CASSFEGLSNQPQHF

d_gene: -
j_gene: TRBJ1-2
abundance: -
v_gene: TRBV4-2
CDR3nt: TGTGCCAGCAGCCAAGATTATCAGGGTACCTATGGCTACACCTTC
CDR3aa: CASSQDYQGTYGYTF

d_gene: -
j_gene: TRBJ1-1
abundance: -
v_gene: TRBV7-9
CDR3nt: TGTGCCAGCAGCTTAGTAGAAGGGGTCACTGAAGCTTTCTTT
CDR3aa: CASSLVEGVTEAFF

d_gene: -
j_gene: TRBJ1-5
abundance: -
v_gene: TRBV6-5
CDR3nt: TGTGCCAGCAGTACCACAGGGATCAATCAGCCCCAGCATTTT
CDR3aa: CASSTTGINQPQHF

d_gene: -
j_gene: TRBJ2-3
abundance: -
v_gene: TRBV2
CDR3nt: TGTGCCAGCAGTGAGCCCTCTACTAGCACAGATACGCAGTATTTT
CDR3aa: CASSEPSTSTDTQYF

d_gene: -
j_gene: TRBJ2-7
abundance: once
v_gene: TRBV15
CDR3nt: TGTGCCACCAGCAGAGATAGGGGATACGAGCAGTACTTC
CDR3aa: CATSRDRGYEQYF

d_gene: TRBD1
j_gene: TRBJ2-3
abundance: -
v_gene: TRBV7-7
CDR3nt: TGTGCTAGCAGCCCGACAGGGGGCACAGATACGCAGTATTTT
CDR3aa: CASSPTGGTDTQYF

d_gene: -
j_gene: TRBJ2-1
abundance: -
v_gene: TRBV11-2
CDR3nt: TGTGCCAGCAGCTTATCCGCGGGAAACGGCAACAATGAGCAGTTCTTC
CDR3aa: CASSLSAGNGNNEQFF